The entry below describes one T cell receptor (beta chain). Antigen specificity is unknown. The data were obtained in a study of radiation and T cells in renal cell carcinoma. Time point described: blood 4 weeks post-SBRT, at nephrectomy. As for treatment: 15 Gy SBRT to primary tumor, nephrectomy 4 weeks later. Nephrectomy followed 15 Gy stereotactic body radiation by 4 weeks. Blood was sampled at baseline, 2 weeks and 4 weeks after SBRT. This renal cell carcinoma was of the clear cell type. General study findings and limits: Top tumor clonotypes rose in blood 2 weeks post-radiation, then contracted.

Generated by immunoSEQ multiplex PCR, the TCRdb table keeps only in-frame clones and is missing some. The data contain 120,000 to 150,000 clones, less than 90% of them seen just once; the ten biggest clones take up 17%. The receptor was derived from a woman aged 45-60 years with renal cell carcinoma. Here the sequenced sample was blood, taken from a patient whose treatment included radiotherapy and nephrectomy.

The DNA for the CDR3 is TGTGCCAGCAGCGCCAGCGGGAGGGCCGAGTTTGACATTCAGTACTTC. As protein: CASSASGRAEFDIQYF. This chain joins TRBV7-9 and TRBJ2-4; 10 bases align to TRBD2. The J segment lost 8 bases and the V segment lost 5 bases, leaving 12 bases of the junction unmatched. Per germline, CDR1 SEHNR and CDR2 FQNEAQ (reference sequence). This CDR3 is 16 amino acids long.